In its sample, the clone carrying this T cell receptor (beta chain) was seen many times. What it binds is not known. TCRdb itself ran the 5' RACE reads through MiXCR, one entry per CDR3 protein. The sample carries fewer than 550,000 distinct CDR3 sequences, 5.3% recorded once. Germline V gives CDR1 SQVTM, CDR2 ANQGSEA. The junction had 3 bases not matched to a gene; V was cut back by 5 bases and J by 0 bases. CDR3 length equals 13 residues. This sample is part of a study of CD8 T cells in ankylosing spondylitis. Notes on the study in general: A TCR beta motif of 8 or 9 highly homologous variants appeared characteristic of ankylosing spondylitis blood.

The V gene is TRBV29-1, the J gene TRBJ1-1; 7 positions match TRBD1. The sequence derives from a male donor with ankylosing spondylitis. Material: blood, either unsorted or a sorted T cell fraction (not recorded which). CDR3 residues: CSVLGQMNTEAFF. The CDR3 region has the DNA TGCAGCGTTTTGGGACAGATGAACACTGAAGCTTTCTTT.